This T cell receptor (beta chain) was profiled in a study of blood T cell repertoires in COVID-19. The wider study: From the United States, Italy and Spain came samples of acute and convalescent COVID-19.

TCRdb keeps only in-frame clones here, not all; method: immunoSEQ multiplex PCR. The data contain roughly 170,000 clones, around nine tenths of them singletons. The V gene end was trimmed by 0 bases and the J gene end by 6 bases; junction bases not matched to a gene: 7. The CDR3 contains 17 residues. Germline CDR1 and CDR2: MGHRA and YSYEKL. The material sequenced was peripheral blood. The V call is TRBV4-1, the J call TRBJ2-1; 11 bases are shared with TRBD2. The clonotype was recovered from a woman younger than 35 who had recovered from COVID-19. The CDR3 here is CASSQDIIAGGLNEQFF. Here the CDR3 DNA reads TGCGCCAGCAGCCAAGACATTATAGCGGGGGGGCTCAATGAGCAGTTCTTC.